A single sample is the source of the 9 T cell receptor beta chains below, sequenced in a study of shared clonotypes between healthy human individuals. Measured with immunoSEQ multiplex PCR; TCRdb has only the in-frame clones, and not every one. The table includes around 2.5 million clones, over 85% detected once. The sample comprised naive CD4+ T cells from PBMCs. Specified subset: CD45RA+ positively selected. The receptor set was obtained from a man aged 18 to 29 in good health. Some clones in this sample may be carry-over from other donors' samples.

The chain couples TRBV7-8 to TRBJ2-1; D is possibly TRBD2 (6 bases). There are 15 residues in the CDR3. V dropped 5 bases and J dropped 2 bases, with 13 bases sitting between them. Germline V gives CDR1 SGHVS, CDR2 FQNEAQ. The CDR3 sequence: CASSQSWEAYNEQFF. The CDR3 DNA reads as TGTGCCAGCAGCCAATCCTGGGAGGCCTACAATGAGCAGTTCTTC.

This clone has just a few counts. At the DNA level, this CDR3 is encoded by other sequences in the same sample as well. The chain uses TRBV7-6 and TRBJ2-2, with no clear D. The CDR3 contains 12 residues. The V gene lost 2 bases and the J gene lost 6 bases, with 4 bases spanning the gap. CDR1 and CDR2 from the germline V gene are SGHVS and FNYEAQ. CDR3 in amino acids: CASSLRSGELFF. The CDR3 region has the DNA TGTGCCAGCAGCTTACGGTCCGGGGAGCTGTTTTTT. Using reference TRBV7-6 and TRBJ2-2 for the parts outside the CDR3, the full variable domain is GAGVSQSPRYKVTKRGQDVALRCDPISGHVSLYWYRQALGQGPEFLTYFNYEAQQDKSGLPNDRFSAERPEGSISTLTIQRTEQRDSAMYRCASSLRSGELFFGEGSRLTVL.

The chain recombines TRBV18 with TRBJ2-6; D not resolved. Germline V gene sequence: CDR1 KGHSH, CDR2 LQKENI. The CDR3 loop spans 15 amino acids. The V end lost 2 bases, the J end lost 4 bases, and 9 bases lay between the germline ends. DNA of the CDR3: TGTGCCAGCTCACCATCTCGAGGCGGGGCCAACGTCCTGACTTTC. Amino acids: CASSPSRGGANVLTF.

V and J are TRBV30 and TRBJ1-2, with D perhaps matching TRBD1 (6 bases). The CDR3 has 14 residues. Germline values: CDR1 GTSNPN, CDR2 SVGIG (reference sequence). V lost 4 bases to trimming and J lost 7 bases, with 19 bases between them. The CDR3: CAWIPRQAPPGYTF. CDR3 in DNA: TGTGCCTGGATCCCCCGACAGGCCCCCCCTGGCTACACCTTC.

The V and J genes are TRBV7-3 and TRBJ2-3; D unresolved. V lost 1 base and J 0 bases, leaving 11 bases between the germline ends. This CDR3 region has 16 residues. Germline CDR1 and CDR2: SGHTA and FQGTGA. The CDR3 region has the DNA TGTGCCAGCAGCTTAAACGGTGGCGGAAGCACAGATACGCAGTATTTT. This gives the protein CASSLNGGGSTDTQYF. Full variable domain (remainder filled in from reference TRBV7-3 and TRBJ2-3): GAGVSQTPSNKVTEKGKYVELRCDPISGHTALYWYRQSLGQGPEFLIYFQGTGAADDSGLPNDRFFAVRPEGSVSTLKIQRTERGDSAVYLCASSLNGGGSTDTQYFGPGTRLTVL.

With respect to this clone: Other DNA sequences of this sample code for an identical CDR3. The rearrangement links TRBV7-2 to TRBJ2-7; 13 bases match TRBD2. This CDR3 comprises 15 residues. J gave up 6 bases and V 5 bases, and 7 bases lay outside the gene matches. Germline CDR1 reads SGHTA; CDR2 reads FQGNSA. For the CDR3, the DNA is TGTGCCAGCAGCCTTGGACTAGCGGGAGCTTCCGAGCAGTACTTC. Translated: CASSLGLAGASEQYF.

For the CDR3, the DNA is TGTGCCAGCAGCGGACAACCCCCGGGACTAGCGGGAACTGGGGAGCTGTTTTTT. This gives the protein CASSGQPPGLAGTGELFF. J is TRBJ2-2 and V is TRBV7-3; TRBD2 matches at 13 bases. From germline, CDR1 is SGHTA and CDR2 FQGTGA. The CDR3 consists of 18 residues. V lost 5 bases, J lost 8 bases, and 14 bases stayed unmatched.

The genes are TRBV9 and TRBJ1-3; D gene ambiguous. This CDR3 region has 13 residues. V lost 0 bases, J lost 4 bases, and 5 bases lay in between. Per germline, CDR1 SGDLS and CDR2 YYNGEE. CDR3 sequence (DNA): TGTGCCAGCAGCGTAGTAGGGGGAAACACCATATATTTT. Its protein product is CASSVVGGNTIYF. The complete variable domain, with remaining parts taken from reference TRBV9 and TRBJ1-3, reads DSGVTQTPKHLITATGQRVTLRCSPRSGDLSVYWYQQSLDQGLQFLIQYYNGEERAKGNILERFSAQQFPDLHSELNLSSLELGDSALYFCASSVVGGNTIYFGEGSWLTVV.

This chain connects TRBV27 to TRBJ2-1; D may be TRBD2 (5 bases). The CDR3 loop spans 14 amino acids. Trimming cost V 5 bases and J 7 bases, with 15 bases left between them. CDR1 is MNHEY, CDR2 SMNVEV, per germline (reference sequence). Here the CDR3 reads CASSPRTSGNEQFF. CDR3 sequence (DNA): TGTGCCAGCAGTCCCCGGACTTCGGGGAATGAGCAGTTCTTC.